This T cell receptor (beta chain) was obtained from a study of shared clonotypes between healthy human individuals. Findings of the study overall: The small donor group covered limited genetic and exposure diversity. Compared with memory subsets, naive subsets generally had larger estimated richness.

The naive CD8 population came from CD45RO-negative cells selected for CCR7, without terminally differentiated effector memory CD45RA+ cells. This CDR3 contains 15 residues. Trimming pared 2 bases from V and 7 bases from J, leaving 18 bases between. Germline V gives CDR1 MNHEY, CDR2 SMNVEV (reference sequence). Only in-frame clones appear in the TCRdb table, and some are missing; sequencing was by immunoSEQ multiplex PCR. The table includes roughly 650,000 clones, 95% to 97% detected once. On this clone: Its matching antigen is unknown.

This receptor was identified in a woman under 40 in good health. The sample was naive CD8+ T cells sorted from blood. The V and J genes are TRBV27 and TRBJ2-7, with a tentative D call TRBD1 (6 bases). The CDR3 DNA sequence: TGTGCCAGCAGTTTAAAGAGGGACAAGGACTGGGAGCAGTACTTC. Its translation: CASSLKRDKDWEQYF.